The rows below give T cell receptor beta chains drawn from one sample of a study of patients and donors after allogeneic stem cell transplantation. TCRdb reanalysed the RT-PCR reads using MiXCR and keeps one entry per CDR3 protein. The sample records 190,000 or so distinct CDR3 sequences, around two fifths being singletons. Input material: blood, either unsorted or a sorted T cell fraction (not recorded which). The receptors were sampled from a human donor who was either an allogeneic HSCT recipient or a stem cell or donor lymphocyte infusion donor (not recorded which). It is not recorded whose cells these are; they may come from a transplant donor. Each CDR3 is given with its conserved first and last residue. A D gene is named only where the DNA matches it firmly. Expanded clones are given a class, and other clones once, few, many or no size at all.

V gene	J gene	D gene	clone size	CDR3 DNA	CDR3 protein
TRBV7-2	TRBJ2-1	TRBD2	NA	TGTGCCAGCAGCTTAGCATACGCGGGGGCCTACAATGAGCAGTTCTTC	CASSLAYAGAYNEQFF
TRBV4-2	TRBJ1-5	NA	NA	TGTGCCAGCAGCCAAGATCCAGGGCGCAATCAGCCCCAGCATTTT	CASSQDPGRNQPQHF
TRBV24-1	TRBJ2-7	NA	NA	TGTGCCACCAGAGAGGCAGGGTCCGCCGAGCAGTACTTC	CATREAGSAEQYF
TRBV6-4	TRBJ2-1	NA	few	TGTGCCAGCAGTGACTCGGGGGGGGCTTACAATGAGCAGTTCTTC	CASSDSGGAYNEQFF
TRBV29-1	TRBJ2-1	NA	once	TGCAGCGTTGTCTTGATAGGGAATGAGCAGTTCTTC	CSVVLIGNEQFF
TRBV4-2	TRBJ1-2	NA	few	TGTGCCAGCAGCCACGACAGTGGTAACTATGGCTACACCTTC	CASSHDSGNYGYTF
TRBV10-3	TRBJ2-7	TRBD1	few	TGTGCCATCAAACAGGGGGCGGAAAACGAGCAGTACTTC	CAIKQGAENEQYF
TRBV9	TRBJ2-3	NA	NA	TGTGCCAGCAGCGTAAGGGGAAGAGGGGCAGATACGCAGTATTTT	CASSVRGRGADTQYF
TRBV28	TRBJ1-4	NA	few	TGTGCCAGCAGTTTATCATCGTCTTGGAAACTGTTTTTT	CASSLSSSWKLFF
TRBV12-3/TRBV12-4	TRBJ1-3	NA	NA	TGTGCCAGCAGTTTACAGGGTTTAGGGTTGGCCATATATTTT	CASSLQGLGLAIYF
TRBV5-5	TRBJ1-6	NA	few	TGTGCCAGCGTTCCGGGCGATCCTAATTCACCCCTCCACTTT	CASVPGDPNSPLHF
TRBV11-3	TRBJ2-5	NA	NA	TGTGCCAGCAGCTCAAACCTTGGGGAGACCCAGTACTTC	CASSSNLGETQYF
TRBV29-1	TRBJ1-1	NA	NA	TGCAGCGTTGAACGGATGGACGGTGAAGCTTTCTTT	CSVERMDGEAFF
TRBV5-5	TRBJ2-1	NA	NA	TGTGCCAGCAGCTGGGGAGTACCGCCGCAGTTCTTC	CASSWGVPPQFF
TRBV29-1	TRBJ2-7	NA	many	TGCAGCGTGAGGGCTCCTCCTCTATCCCACGAGCAGTACTTC	CSVRAPPLSHEQYF
TRBV20-1	TRBJ1-3	NA	few	TGCAGTGCTAGAGGGGGCCTGGGCTCTGGAAACACCATATATTTT	CSARGGLGSGNTIYF
TRBV5-6	TRBJ1-2	NA	few	TGTGCCAGCAGCTTCTACGACCGGACTTCTAACTATGGCTACACCTTC	CASSFYDRTSNYGYTF
TRBV27	TRBJ2-3	TRBD1	few	TGTGCCAGCAGCCTCCAGACAGGGCTGCCAGATACGCAGTATTTT	CASSLQTGLPDTQYF
TRBV7-9	TRBJ1-2	NA	NA	TGTGCCAGCTCCCCGGGATTGCGCGGCTACACCTTC	CASSPGLRGYTF
TRBV4-3	TRBJ1-6	NA	few	TGCGCCAGCAGCCAAGGGGAGCGAAATAATTCACCCCTCCACTTT	CASSQGERNNSPLHF
TRBV6-2/TRBV6-3	TRBJ2-1	NA	NA	TGTGCCAGCAGTTTCTCTGACTCCAGCTCCTACAATGAGCAGTTCTTC	CASSFSDSSSYNEQFF
TRBV7-9	TRBJ1-5	NA	few	TGTGCCAGCAGCTTCGAAGCGTCCAATCAGCCCCAGCATTTT	CASSFEASNQPQHF
TRBV7-9	TRBJ1-1	NA	few	TGTGCTCTATTGGGTGGGACTGAAGCTTTCTTT	CALLGGTEAFF
TRBV20-1	TRBJ1-4	NA	NA	TGCAGTGCTAGAACCGGCACTAATGAAAAACTGTTTTTT	CSARTGTNEKLFF
TRBV10-3	TRBJ2-1	NA	once	TGTGCCATCAGCGGGAACAATGAGCAGTTCTTC	CAISGNNEQFF
TRBV20-1	TRBJ2-1	TRBD2	NA	TGCAGTGCTAGAAGGACTAGCTCCTACAATGAGCAGTTCTTC	CSARRTSSYNEQFF
TRBV7-8	TRBJ2-5	TRBD2	NA	TGTGCCAGCAGCTTAGACTTACGGCCCGGGACTAGCTTGGAGACCCAGTACTTC	CASSLDLRPGTSLETQYF
TRBV5-1	TRBJ2-5	TRBD2	NA	TGCGCCAGCAGCTTGTCACTAGCGGGGCCCTATCAAGAGACCCAGTACTTC	CASSLSLAGPYQETQYF